This T cell receptor beta chain was sequenced during a study of blood T cell repertoires in COVID-19 (TCRdb year 2020). Background for the entire study: Collaborator samples came from the United States, Italy and Spain and covered acute and convalescent phases of COVID-19. The prospective study material was composed of cDNA or gDNA derived from T cells, B-cell-depleted T cells, or PBMCs. Deeply sampled blood TCRbeta repertoires from subjects exposed to, actively infected with, or recovered from COVID-19 were included in the dataset. The repertoires were released in a freely available public database intended as a resource for research on the immune response to SARS-CoV-2. The samples were drawn from the first 160 participants of the ongoing ImmuneRACE study and from 1,254 subjects provided by 6 global collaborators. Nearly every sample came with metadata listing a de-identified subject ID, COVID-19 status, age in years and sex. Where HLA class I and class II types were available, the types were taken from metadata supplied by the sample provider, not from assay-based typing.

Samples from volunteer blood donors who had recovered from COVID-19 were contributed by a second Seattle source. Whole blood was collected in K2EDTA tubes by collaborating institutions according to the institutions' own protocols. For TCRbeta analysis, collaborators shipped samples in one of three forms: frozen whole blood, isolated PBMCs, or DNA extracted from either of those sample types. Concerning this clone: Its recognized antigen is unknown. Base qualities are not at hand, and no much larger clone is one base apart.

Counted from cysteine to phenylalanine, this CDR3 has 15 amino acids. This entry keeps only the CDR3 DNA: 45 bases, framed from base 1. Between the V and J ends, shortened by 3 bases and 0 bases respectively, the junction contains 6 bases. CDR1 SGHDN and CDR2 FVKESK were looked up in the germline V gene. TCRbeta CDR3 regions were amplified from genomic DNA by means of the immunoSEQ Assay, a bias-controlled multiplex PCR. From the authors' description of their analysis: The number of nucleated cells in each sample was estimated by amplification of reference gene primers within the assay. Sequence reads were collapsed and filtered to measure the absolute abundance of every unique TCRbeta CDR3 rearrangement. For each sample, productive Simpson clonality was calculated by taking the square root of Simpson's diversity index across productive rearrangements. TCRdb provides this immuneACCESS table in a form limited to in-frame rearrangements. Some clones are lacking; in checked studies, under half of them reflect an unresolved V gene, and why the rest are absent is not known. That table is the source of V, J and clone size, and D and trimming were worked out from the DNA. Present in this sample are fewer than 300,000 clones, roughly four fifths of which were seen just once. The top ten clones comprise approximately 9% of the sample.

What the work shows at the level of the full study, not this receptor alone: The amount of clinical and demographic metadata varied by source and participant and was provided uncurated.

Input material: peripheral blood. The TCR comes from a woman aged 45-59 years who had recovered from COVID-19. The chain is encoded by TRBV14 joined to TRBJ1-6, with no reliable assignment of the D segment. The CDR3 in this case is CASSHSGSYNSPLHF. The nucleotides are TGTGCCAGCAGCCATTCCGGCTCCTATAATTCACCCCTCCACTTT.